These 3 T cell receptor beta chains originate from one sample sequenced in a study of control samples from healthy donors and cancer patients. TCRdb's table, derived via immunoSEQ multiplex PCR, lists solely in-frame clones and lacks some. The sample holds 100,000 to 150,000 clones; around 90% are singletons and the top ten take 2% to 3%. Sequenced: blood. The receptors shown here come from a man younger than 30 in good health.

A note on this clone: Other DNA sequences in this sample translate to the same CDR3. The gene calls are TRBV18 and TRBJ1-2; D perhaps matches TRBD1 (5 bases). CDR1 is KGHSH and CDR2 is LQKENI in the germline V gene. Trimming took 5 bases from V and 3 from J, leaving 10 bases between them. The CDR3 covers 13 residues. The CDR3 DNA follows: TGTGCCAGCTCAACCGGGACGGACTATGGCTACACCTTC. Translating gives CASSTGTDYGYTF.

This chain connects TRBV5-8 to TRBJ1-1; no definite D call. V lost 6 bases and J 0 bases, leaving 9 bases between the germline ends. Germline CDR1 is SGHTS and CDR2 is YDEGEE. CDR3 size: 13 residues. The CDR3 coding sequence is TGTGCCAGCAACCCTGCGTTGAACACTGAAGCTTTCTTT. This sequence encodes CASNPALNTEAFF.

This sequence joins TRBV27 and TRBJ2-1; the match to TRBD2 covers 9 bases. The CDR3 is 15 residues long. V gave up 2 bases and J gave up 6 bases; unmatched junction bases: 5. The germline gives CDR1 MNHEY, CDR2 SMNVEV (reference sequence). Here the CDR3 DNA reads TGTGCCAGCAGTTTAGCGCTAGCGGGGTTCAATGAGCAGTTCTTC. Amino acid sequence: CASSLALAGFNEQFF.